The rows below give T cell receptor beta chains drawn from one sample of a study of blood T cell repertoires in COVID-19. Measured with immunoSEQ multiplex PCR; TCRdb has only the in-frame clones, and not every one. The sample lists roughly 220,000 clones, around 87% occurring once. Sequencing was done on a sample of peripheral blood. These receptors all stem from a man aged 55 to 70 with acute or convalescent COVID-19. Each CDR3 is given with its conserved first and last residue. A D gene is named only where the DNA matches it firmly. Only part of the rows carry a size: once, few, many, or a class if the clone is expanded.

abundance,v_gene,j_gene,d_gene,CDR3nt,CDR3aa
.,TRBV11-2,TRBJ2-3,.,TGTGCCAGCAGCTTAGTTCTGAGCGGGAGCACAGATACGCAGTATTTT,CASSLVLSGSTDTQYF
.,TRBV28,TRBJ1-1,.,TGTGCCAGCAGTGAACCCCGTTCCGGGGGAAGTACTGAAGCTTTCTTT,CASSEPRSGGSTEAFF
.,TRBV14,TRBJ2-1,.,TGTGCCAGCAGCCTGGGGCCCTCCAATGAGCAGTTCTTC,CASSLGPSNEQFF
once,TRBV19,TRBJ2-2,.,TGTGCCAGTAGTATTCAGGGGATAAACACCGGGGAGCTGTTTTTT,CASSIQGINTGELFF
.,TRBV3-1/TRBV3-2,TRBJ2-3,.,TGTGCCAGCAGCCAGGCCCGCACAGATACGCAGTATTTT,CASSQARTDTQYF
.,TRBV2,TRBJ1-2,.,TGTGCCAGCAGTGGGAGGGGCGCAGGCTATGGCTACACCTTC,CASSGRGAGYGYTF
.,TRBV5-1,TRBJ2-3,.,TGCGCCTCATACAGGGTGGGCACAGATACGCAGTATTTT,CASYRVGTDTQYF
.,TRBV7-9,TRBJ1-2,.,TGTGCCAGCAGCTTAGCGGCCAGTAACTATGGCTACACCTTC,CASSLAASNYGYTF
once,TRBV5-1,TRBJ1-5,TRBD1,TGCGCCAGCAGCTTGGAGGGGGCAGGCAATCAGCCCCAGCATTTT,CASSLEGAGNQPQHF
.,TRBV5-6,TRBJ2-7,TRBD2,TGTGCCAGCAGCTTCCGGGACTACTCCTACGAGCAGTACTTC,CASSFRDYSYEQYF
.,TRBV19,TRBJ1-4,.,TGTGCCAGTAGTGGGGGGACTGCTCAGAATGAAAAACTGTTTTTT,CASSGGTAQNEKLFF
.,TRBV3-1/TRBV3-2,TRBJ2-2,.,TGTGCCAGCAATAACGGGTATCGCGCCGGGGAGCTGTTTTTT,CASNNGYRAGELFF
.,TRBV7-2,TRBJ1-6,.,TGTGCCAGCAGCTTAGTGCAGGGATTCTCCTATAATTCACCCCTCCACTTT,CASSLVQGFSYNSPLHF
.,TRBV19,TRBJ1-6,.,TGTGCCAGTACCCTTGAGGCGGGGAGCTCCTATAATTCACCCCTCCACTTT,CASTLEAGSSYNSPLHF
.,TRBV30,TRBJ1-3,TRBD1,TGTGCCTGGAGGCAGGGGGTGCTTGGAAACACCATATATTTT,CAWRQGVLGNTIYF
.,TRBV19,TRBJ2-1,TRBD2,TGTGCCAGTAGTATTAGGGGTTGGACGACTAGCGGGGCTCATGAGCAGTTCTTC,CASSIRGWTTSGAHEQFF
.,TRBV3-1/TRBV3-2,TRBJ2-7,.,TGTGCCAGCAGCCAAGGGGGGCACCCGCAGTACTTC,CASSQGGHPQYF
.,TRBV5-5,TRBJ2-1,.,TGTGCCAGCAGCTTTGTATGGGGCCTAACGTCCTACAATGAGCAGTTCTTC,CASSFVWGLTSYNEQFF
.,TRBV9,TRBJ2-5,.,TGTGCCAGCAGCGTAGACGACAGAAATCAAGAGACCCAGTACTTC,CASSVDDRNQETQYF
.,TRBV7-8,TRBJ2-3,TRBD1,TGTGCCAGCAGCTTAGACAGGGACAGGGGCACAGATACGCAGTATTTT,CASSLDRDRGTDTQYF
few,TRBV29-1,TRBJ1-5,.,TGCAGCGTTAGGGCAGGGCTAAATCAGCCCCAGCATTTT,CSVRAGLNQPQHF
.,TRBV3-1/TRBV3-2,TRBJ2-3,.,TGTGCCAGCAGCCCCCTTAGCCGAACTAGCACAGATACGCAGTATTTT,CASSPLSRTSTDTQYF
.,TRBV5-1,TRBJ1-2,.,TGCGCCAGCAGCTTAATCCAGGGTGGCGGCTACACCTTC,CASSLIQGGGYTF
.,TRBV19,TRBJ2-1,TRBD1,TGTGCCAGTAGTCCCGCCAGGGGGCGTGAGCAGTTCTTC,CASSPARGREQFF
.,TRBV19,TRBJ2-5,TRBD2,TGTGCCAGTAGTGAGCGGGAGTACCAAGAGACCCAGTACTTC,CASSEREYQETQYF
.,TRBV24-1,TRBJ1-1,.,TGTGCCACCAGTGAGCAGGGGAACACTGAAGCTTTCTTT,CATSEQGNTEAFF
once,TRBV6-5,TRBJ1-5,.,TGTGCCAGCAGGAGGAGGGCGAGCAATCAGCCCCAGCATTTT,CASRRRASNQPQHF
.,TRBV19,TRBJ2-3,TRBD2,TGTGCCAGTAGTCTAGCGGGGGGGAGCTTTCGAGATACGCAGTATTTT,CASSLAGGSFRDTQYF
.,TRBV7-2,TRBJ1-6,.,TGTGCCAGCAGCTTACGGTTTGGTTCACCCCTCCACTTT,CASSLRFGSPLHF
.,TRBV6-5,TRBJ2-1,.,TGTGCCAGCCGCTTGCATGACTCCTCCTACAATGAGCAGTTCTTC,CASRLHDSSYNEQFF
.,TRBV7-9,TRBJ2-2,TRBD2,TGTGCCAGCAGCTTCGGGGGGGCGAGCACCGGGGAGCTGTTTTTT,CASSFGGASTGELFF
.,TRBV7-8,TRBJ1-2,TRBD1,TGTGCCAGCAGCTTAACTCCTGGACAGGGGGTATCGGGCTATGGCTACACCTTC,CASSLTPGQGVSGYGYTF
.,TRBV5-4,TRBJ2-2,.,TGTGCCAGCAGCTTGGCTAGCGTCTCTACCGGGGAGCTGTTTTTT,CASSLASVSTGELFF
.,TRBV7-8,TRBJ2-5,.,TGTGCCAGCAGATTTAGTAACTACCAAGAGACCCAGTACTTC,CASRFSNYQETQYF
.,TRBV5-8,TRBJ1-1,.,TGTGCCAGCAGCTTGGGGGCACCCGTCAAACACACTGAAGCTTTCTTT,CASSLGAPVKHTEAFF
once,TRBV7-6,TRBJ2-2,TRBD1,TGTGCCAGCAGCTTAGCGCAGGGGGACAGGGACAACACCGGGGAGCTGTTTTTT,CASSLAQGDRDNTGELFF
once,TRBV29-1,TRBJ2-2,TRBD1,TGCAGCGTTTCCGACAGGGGCATGAACACCGGGGAGCTGTTTTTT,CSVSDRGMNTGELFF
.,TRBV11-2,TRBJ2-5,TRBD1,TGTGCCAGCAGTGTGGACAGGGGCCGGGCCGGGACCCAGTACTTC,CASSVDRGRAGTQYF
.,TRBV19,TRBJ2-2,.,TGTGCCAGTAGCTCTGACATCGCGAACACCGGGGAGCTGTTTTTT,CASSSDIANTGELFF
.,TRBV6-5,TRBJ1-2,TRBD1,TGTGCCAGCAGATCCGACAGGGGGAGCTATGGCTACACCTTC,CASRSDRGSYGYTF
.,TRBV3-1/TRBV3-2,TRBJ2-3,.,TGTGCCAGCAGCCAAGATTCGGCGGGCTGGGCAGATACGCAGTATTTT,CASSQDSAGWADTQYF
.,TRBV7-8,TRBJ2-7,TRBD1,TGTGCCAGCATCATATCCGGGACAGGGCCCTACGAGCAGTACTTC,CASIISGTGPYEQYF
.,TRBV9,TRBJ1-4,.,TGTGCCAGCAGCGAATCAAGAGGTCGGGGTGAAAAACTGTTTTTT,CASSESRGRGEKLFF
.,TRBV3-1/TRBV3-2,TRBJ2-1,TRBD1,TGTGCCAGCAGCCTAAGGTCGGGACAGGGGTACAATGAGCAGTTCTTC,CASSLRSGQGYNEQFF
.,TRBV10-1,TRBJ1-3,.,TGCGCCAGCAGTGAGTCGAAGGTTTGGGGGGACGACTCTGGAAACACCATATATTTT,CASSESKVWGDDSGNTIYF
.,TRBV6-5,TRBJ1-3,TRBD1,TGTGCCAGCAGGCGACAGGGGGGAGACACCATATATTTT,CASRRQGGDTIYF
.,TRBV5-1,TRBJ1-6,TRBD1,TGCGCCAGCAGCCAACCGGGACAGGGTGAATCCTATAATTCACCCCTCCACTTT,CASSQPGQGESYNSPLHF
.,TRBV28,TRBJ2-7,.,TGTGCCAGCACCCTGGAGGGGCAGGACTCCTACGAGCAGTACTTC,CASTLEGQDSYEQYF